This T cell receptor (beta chain) was profiled in a study of early T cells in non-severe SARS-CoV-2 infection (dated by TCRdb to 2020 to 2023). Regarding the study in general: Bulk RNA from unsorted whole blood was used for TCR sequencing, so alpha and beta chains could not be paired.

About this clonotype itself: The antigen it binds to is not known. No base-level quality is on record; no much larger clone is a single base apart.

Overall results and qualifications from the work: VDJdb matching was skewed toward anti-spike CD8 responses, so virus-specific expansions were likely underestimated and private and CD4 specificities were missed.

A case-control design nested within a healthcare worker cohort in London, UK, was used, with weekly nasopharyngeal swab PCR tests and blood sampling performed. Healthcare workers were enrolled in the week of the UK lockdown, from 23 to 31 March 2020, and were followed every week for up to 16 weeks. Libraries came from 5' RACE. The sequencer was a NextSeq 500. The TCR library protocol attached unique molecular identifiers to individual cDNA molecules to correct for sequencing error and PCR bias. Both TCR alpha and beta chains were sequenced, and tight co-correlation was observed between alpha and beta sequence abundances in each sample. The study's own analysis went as follows. Decombinator V4 was used to perform V gene, J gene and CDR3 annotation of TCR sequences. Expanded TCRs were defined as changing significantly between any two time points under a Poisson model with p below 0.0001. Abundances of TCRs were expressed as counts per million after normalisation to the total number of TCRs sequenced in each sample. TRAV1-2 paired with TRAJ12, TRAJ20 or TRAJ33 defined MAIT TCRs, while TRAV10 paired with TRAJ18 defined iNKT TCRs. VDJdb, accessed 1 November 2021, was searched for CMV, EBV and SARS-CoV-2 annotated TCRs, excluding TCRs annotated for multiple antigens. TCRdb handled the public reads itself, with Q25 trimming in fastp and clone calling in MiXCR, and kept productive beta chains. Every entry covers one CDR3 protein and lists the most common genes and DNA from its rows. The V and J calls here are based on TCRdb, not the publication. This sample gives around 89,000 distinct CDR3 sequences in total; about 14% of them show up just once. The ten largest clones capture approximately 0.54% of the sample.

V is cut by 6 bases and J by 13 bases, and the space between the germline ends is 16 bases. There are 12 amino acids in the CDR3, from cysteine to phenylalanine inclusive. The retained sequence is limited to the CDR3, 36 bases, with the frame set at the first base. The germline V gene yields MNHEY for CDR1 and SVGAGI for CDR2. Sequenced: whole blood. The chain couples TRBV6-5 to TRBJ2-1; the D segment cannot be called with confidence. The receptor was derived from an adult who was a healthcare worker with PCR-confirmed SARS-CoV-2 infection or an uninfected control (not recorded which). The bases read TGTGCCAGCAGAATGGGATCCTCCCGCCAGTTCTTC. Protein translation: CASRMGSSRQFF.